This TCR beta chain came from a study of CD8+ T cells in alopecia areata. Study results and limitations: Persistence during tofacitinib was seen for many expanded lesional clones in scalp and blood.

Following RNA extraction, reverse transcription yielded cDNA that acted as the sequencing template. This table comes from immunoSEQ multiplex PCR, and its TCRdb copy is limited to in-frame clones, with some not included. Here the sample spans roughly 100,000 clones, about 61% being singletons. As for treatment: oral pan-JAK inhibitor, 5-10 mg twice daily. The CDR3 is 15 amino acids. Germline V gene data show CDR1 as SEHNR and CDR2 as FQNEAQ (reference sequence). V trimming: 5 bases; J trimming: 2 bases; junction bases outside the gene matches: 8. A note on this clone: What it binds is not known.

This material consisted of CD8+ T cells sorted from blood, taken at approximately week 60, from a patient treated with tofacitinib. The genes are TRBV7-9 and TRBJ2-5, with TRBD1 identical over 7 bases. This TCR derives from a human donor with alopecia areata. CDR3 region: CASSLSRDSQETQYF. The CDR3 DNA sequence: TGTGCCAGCAGCCTTAGCCGGGACAGTCAAGAGACCCAGTACTTC. Based on the CDR3 plus reference TRBV7-9 and TRBJ2-5, the full variable domain is DTGVSQNPRHKITKRGQNVTFRCDPISEHNRLYWYRQTLGQGPEFLTYFQNEAQLEKSRLLSDRFSAERPKGSFSTLEIQRTEQGDSAMYLCASSLSRDSQETQYFGPGTRLLVL.